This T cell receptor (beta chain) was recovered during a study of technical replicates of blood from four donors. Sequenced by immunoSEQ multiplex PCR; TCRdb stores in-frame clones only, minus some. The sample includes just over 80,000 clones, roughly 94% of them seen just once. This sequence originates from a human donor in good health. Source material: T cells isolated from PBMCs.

The CDR3 DNA reads TGTGCCAGCAGCTTAATCTTTTCCTACGAGCAGTACTTC. Translating it yields CASSLIFSYEQYF. The chain employs TRBV7-6 and TRBJ2-7; D not certain. V was cut by 2 bases and J by 1 base, with 6 bases left in between. In germline, CDR1 is SGHVS, CDR2 FNYEAQ. The CDR3 extends over 13 amino acids.